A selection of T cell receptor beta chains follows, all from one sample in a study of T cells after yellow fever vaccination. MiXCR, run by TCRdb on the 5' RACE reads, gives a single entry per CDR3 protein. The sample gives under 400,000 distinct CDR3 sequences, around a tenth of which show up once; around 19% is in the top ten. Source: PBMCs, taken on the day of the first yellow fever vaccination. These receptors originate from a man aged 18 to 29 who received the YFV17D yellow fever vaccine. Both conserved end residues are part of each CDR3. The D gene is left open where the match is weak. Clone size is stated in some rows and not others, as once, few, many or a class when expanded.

cdr3_nt: TGTGCCAGCTCACAGGAAAACTATGGCTACACCTTC
cdr3_aa: CASSQENYGYTF
d_call: -
j_call: TRBJ1-2
v_call: TRBV18
clone_size: -

cdr3_nt: TGCAGCGTTGGGGAGTTTCGCGACTACACCTTC
cdr3_aa: CSVGEFRDYTF
d_call: -
j_call: TRBJ1-2
v_call: TRBV29-1
clone_size: few

cdr3_nt: TGCGCCAGCAGCCAAGCCCTGGGGGGCCTCCACTTT
cdr3_aa: CASSQALGGLHF
d_call: -
j_call: TRBJ1-6
v_call: TRBV4-1
clone_size: few

cdr3_nt: TGTGCCAGCAGCCCCAGGGCAGGCCAAGAGACCCAGTACTTC
cdr3_aa: CASSPRAGQETQYF
d_call: -
j_call: TRBJ2-5
v_call: TRBV9
clone_size: -

cdr3_nt: TGCGCCAGCCGGCCGACCGACAGCTCCTACAATGAGCAGTTCTTC
cdr3_aa: CASRPTDSSYNEQFF
d_call: -
j_call: TRBJ2-1
v_call: TRBV5-1
clone_size: few

cdr3_nt: TGTGCCAGCAGCCCGACAGCGTCCTCCAACAATCAGCCCCAGCATTTT
cdr3_aa: CASSPTASSNNQPQHF
d_call: -
j_call: TRBJ1-5
v_call: TRBV7-9
clone_size: -

cdr3_nt: TGCGCCAGCCTAAAGGATTTGCACGAGCAGTACTTC
cdr3_aa: CASLKDLHEQYF
d_call: -
j_call: TRBJ2-7
v_call: TRBV5-1
clone_size: many

cdr3_nt: TGCGCCAGCAGCCAACATGGGGACTTAGACTATGGCTACACCTTC
cdr3_aa: CASSQHGDLDYGYTF
d_call: -
j_call: TRBJ1-2
v_call: TRBV5-1
clone_size: few

cdr3_nt: TGCGCCAGCAGCGATGGGACTAGCGGGGGAGATACGCAGTATTTT
cdr3_aa: CASSDGTSGGDTQYF
d_call: TRBD2
j_call: TRBJ2-3
v_call: TRBV5-1
clone_size: -

cdr3_nt: TGTGCCAGCCATCGGGCAATGGGGACAGATACGCAGTATTTT
cdr3_aa: CASHRAMGTDTQYF
d_call: -
j_call: TRBJ2-3
v_call: TRBV7-2
clone_size: few

cdr3_nt: TGTGCCAGCAGCTCGCCAGGGCGAGCTAGGGGCGGGGGTACGCAGTATTTT
cdr3_aa: CASSSPGRARGGGTQYF
d_call: TRBD2
j_call: TRBJ2-3
v_call: TRBV7-9
clone_size: few

cdr3_nt: TGCGCCAGCAGTCCCGGACGGGAGGGAGAGACCCAGTACTTC
cdr3_aa: CASSPGREGETQYF
d_call: TRBD2
j_call: TRBJ2-5
v_call: TRBV5-1
clone_size: -

cdr3_nt: TGTGCCAGCAGCTCGCAGGGGGTAGATACGCAGTATTTT
cdr3_aa: CASSSQGVDTQYF
d_call: TRBD1
j_call: TRBJ2-3
v_call: TRBV7-6
clone_size: few

cdr3_nt: TGTGCCAGCAGTTACGGTGGGGGGAACACTGAAGCTTTCTTT
cdr3_aa: CASSYGGGNTEAFF
d_call: -
j_call: TRBJ1-1
v_call: TRBV6-5
clone_size: -

cdr3_nt: TGCGCCAGCAGCCAAGATTGGGACAATCAGCCCCAGCATTTT
cdr3_aa: CASSQDWDNQPQHF
d_call: -
j_call: TRBJ1-5
v_call: TRBV4-3
clone_size: -

cdr3_nt: TGTGCCAGTAAGACAGGGGATCAGCCCCAGCATTTT
cdr3_aa: CASKTGDQPQHF
d_call: TRBD1
j_call: TRBJ1-5
v_call: TRBV19
clone_size: -

cdr3_nt: TGTGCCAGCAGCCCGATGACAGGGAGTAGAGATACGCAGTATTTT
cdr3_aa: CASSPMTGSRDTQYF
d_call: TRBD1
j_call: TRBJ2-3
v_call: TRBV7-2
clone_size: few

cdr3_nt: TGTGCCAGCAGCCACAGGGTTGGGGAGCTGTTTTTT
cdr3_aa: CASSHRVGELFF
d_call: -
j_call: TRBJ2-2
v_call: TRBV5-4
clone_size: few

cdr3_nt: TGTGCCAGCACCACGGGACAGCTGACCTACGAGCAGTACTTC
cdr3_aa: CASTTGQLTYEQYF
d_call: TRBD1
j_call: TRBJ2-7
v_call: TRBV6-2/TRBV6-3
clone_size: -

cdr3_nt: TGCAGTGCTCAACCTACGACAGGGCCTTCCTACAATGAGCAGTTCTTC
cdr3_aa: CSAQPTTGPSYNEQFF
d_call: TRBD1
j_call: TRBJ2-1
v_call: TRBV20-1
clone_size: few

cdr3_nt: TGCAGTGCCCCGGGCGACAGGGGTCGATCTAACTATGGCTACACCTTC
cdr3_aa: CSAPGDRGRSNYGYTF
d_call: TRBD1
j_call: TRBJ1-2
v_call: TRBV20-1
clone_size: few

cdr3_nt: TGTGCTAGTGGTTTGGCCAGGGGGACTGAAGCTTTCTTT
cdr3_aa: CASGLARGTEAFF
d_call: TRBD1
j_call: TRBJ1-1
v_call: TRBV12-5
clone_size: -

cdr3_nt: TGTGCCAGCAGCCAAGGGACTAGCGGGGGGGTAACCTACAATGAGCAGTTCTTC
cdr3_aa: CASSQGTSGGVTYNEQFF
d_call: TRBD2
j_call: TRBJ2-1
v_call: TRBV3-1
clone_size: many

cdr3_nt: TGTGCCAGCAGCTTAAGTGGTGGTGACTATGGCTACACCTTC
cdr3_aa: CASSLSGGDYGYTF
d_call: -
j_call: TRBJ1-2
v_call: TRBV7-2
clone_size: many

cdr3_nt: TGTGCCAGCAGCGCCGGGACAGCGAAGATCACTGAAGCTTTCTTT
cdr3_aa: CASSAGTAKITEAFF
d_call: TRBD1
j_call: TRBJ1-1
v_call: TRBV7-2
clone_size: few

cdr3_nt: TGTGCCAGCAGCACCCATTCGACAGGCAACTATGGCTACACCTTC
cdr3_aa: CASSTHSTGNYGYTF
d_call: -
j_call: TRBJ1-2
v_call: TRBV6-5
clone_size: few

cdr3_nt: TGTGCCAGCAGGAGACGCCCGTCGGATAATTCACCCCTCCACTTT
cdr3_aa: CASRRRPSDNSPLHF
d_call: -
j_call: TRBJ1-6
v_call: TRBV28
clone_size: few

cdr3_nt: TGTGCCAGCAGTCTTCGGACTAGCGGAGCGGAGACCCAGTACTTC
cdr3_aa: CASSLRTSGAETQYF
d_call: TRBD2
j_call: TRBJ2-5
v_call: TRBV6-2/TRBV6-3
clone_size: -

cdr3_nt: TGTGCCAGTAGTATTTTGGGGTTTGAATACGAGCAGTACTTC
cdr3_aa: CASSILGFEYEQYF
d_call: -
j_call: TRBJ2-7
v_call: TRBV19
clone_size: -

cdr3_nt: TGTGCCAGCAGTTACTCGAACACCAATCAGCCCCAGCATTTT
cdr3_aa: CASSYSNTNQPQHF
d_call: -
j_call: TRBJ1-5
v_call: TRBV6-5
clone_size: many

cdr3_nt: TGTGCCAGCAGCGGAGGACTAGCGGGGGGGTACACAGATACGCAGTATTTT
cdr3_aa: CASSGGLAGGYTDTQYF
d_call: TRBD2
j_call: TRBJ2-3
v_call: TRBV9
clone_size: few

cdr3_nt: TGCGCCAGCAGCCAGAAAAACCGGGACAGAAGCTCCTACGAGCAGTACTTC
cdr3_aa: CASSQKNRDRSSYEQYF
d_call: TRBD1
j_call: TRBJ2-7
v_call: TRBV4-1
clone_size: many

cdr3_nt: TGCGCCAGCAGCCGCGGGGGGTGGGCTAATGAAAAACTGTTTTTT
cdr3_aa: CASSRGGWANEKLFF
d_call: -
j_call: TRBJ1-4
v_call: TRBV5-1
clone_size: once

cdr3_nt: TGTGCCAGCAGCTTAGAGCCCTCGTACAATGAGCAGTTCTTC
cdr3_aa: CASSLEPSYNEQFF
d_call: -
j_call: TRBJ2-1
v_call: TRBV7-9
clone_size: many

cdr3_nt: TGTGCCAGCAGCTTCAACCCGGACGGAGGCGGGCAGTTCTTC
cdr3_aa: CASSFNPDGGGQFF
d_call: -
j_call: TRBJ2-1
v_call: TRBV7-2
clone_size: few

cdr3_nt: TGTGCCAGCAGTCCGGGCGGTGAAGCTTTCTTT
cdr3_aa: CASSPGGEAFF
d_call: -
j_call: TRBJ1-1
v_call: TRBV27
clone_size: few

cdr3_nt: TGTGCCAGCAGACCCCGACTAGCTGATACGCAGTATTTT
cdr3_aa: CASRPRLADTQYF
d_call: TRBD2
j_call: TRBJ2-3
v_call: TRBV5-6
clone_size: few

cdr3_nt: TGTGCCAGTAGTGTTCGGACAGTCCTTGAGGAAGCTTTCTTT
cdr3_aa: CASSVRTVLEEAFF
d_call: -
j_call: TRBJ1-1
v_call: TRBV19
clone_size: -

cdr3_nt: TGTGCCACCAGCATTCAGGATCAGCCCCAGCATTTT
cdr3_aa: CATSIQDQPQHF
d_call: -
j_call: TRBJ1-5
v_call: TRBV15
clone_size: few

cdr3_nt: TGTGCCAGCAGTGAAGGATCTTCAGTCCTTGGGGAGACCCAGTACTTC
cdr3_aa: CASSEGSSVLGETQYF
d_call: -
j_call: TRBJ2-5
v_call: TRBV6-1
clone_size: -

cdr3_nt: TGTGCCAGCAGCCAAGATCTTTTGGCCCCGGAGATGGGCTACACCTTC
cdr3_aa: CASSQDLLAPEMGYTF
d_call: -
j_call: TRBJ1-2
v_call: TRBV14
clone_size: few

cdr3_nt: TGTGCCAGCAGCCCTCGGGGGGGGGCTGGAGGAGATACGCAGTATTTT
cdr3_aa: CASSPRGGAGGDTQYF
d_call: TRBD2
j_call: TRBJ2-3
v_call: TRBV7-3
clone_size: many

cdr3_nt: TGTGCCAGCAGTTTAGAGGGGTCCTCCGGAAACATTCAGTACTTC
cdr3_aa: CASSLEGSSGNIQYF
d_call: -
j_call: TRBJ2-4
v_call: TRBV12-3/TRBV12-4
clone_size: few

cdr3_nt: TGTGCCAGCACCACTATCGAGGGGGTGACAGTGAACACCGGGGAGCTGTTTTTT
cdr3_aa: CASTTIEGVTVNTGELFF
d_call: -
j_call: TRBJ2-2
v_call: TRBV6-5
clone_size: -

cdr3_nt: TGTGCCATCAGTGATACCTCGTCGAGGGGCCACCTTGGCTACACCTTC
cdr3_aa: CAISDTSSRGHLGYTF
d_call: -
j_call: TRBJ1-2
v_call: TRBV10-3
clone_size: -

cdr3_nt: TGTGCCAGCAGAAGTAACGACAGGTCTAAACCGGGGAACCAAGAGACCCAGTACTTC
cdr3_aa: CASRSNDRSKPGNQETQYF
d_call: -
j_call: TRBJ2-5
v_call: TRBV12-3/TRBV12-4
clone_size: few

cdr3_nt: TGTGCCAGCTCACCACCGAAACAGAGCTCCTACAATGAGCAGTTCTTC
cdr3_aa: CASSPPKQSSYNEQFF
d_call: -
j_call: TRBJ2-1
v_call: TRBV18
clone_size: -

cdr3_nt: TGCGCCAGCAGCCTTCGGGGATCAGGGTTCGACACTGAAGCTTTCTTT
cdr3_aa: CASSLRGSGFDTEAFF
d_call: -
j_call: TRBJ1-1
v_call: TRBV5-1
clone_size: few

cdr3_nt: TGTGCCAGCAATCTAAGCCCGGGGGAGCTGTTTTTT
cdr3_aa: CASNLSPGELFF
d_call: -
j_call: TRBJ2-2
v_call: TRBV7-9
clone_size: -